This TCR beta chain was sequenced in a study of immune heterogeneity within non-small cell lung tumors. Genomic DNA from bulk tumor acted as the template, and 450 to 700 ng was loaded per sample. Primary tumors were biopsied several times each, far apart, intraoperatively. Curative surgery was performed on patients who had untreated, newly diagnosed non-small cell lung cancer. For the TCR beta CDR3, multiplex PCR with 32 V and 13 J primers performed the amplification. Each CDR3 protein is one row after TCRdb ran MiXCR on the multiplex PCR reads. The table includes about 3,200 distinct CDR3 sequences, 20% to 25% detected once. This clonotype is termed medium-sized (0.01 to 0.1%). The origin of this receptor is a man aged 55 to 70 with non-small cell lung cancer. The sequencing input was lung tumor tissue.

CDR3 coding DNA: TGTGCCAGCACCCCCGGACAGGGCTCGAACACCGGGGAGCTGTTTTTT. It encodes CASTPGQGSNTGELFF. The chain uses TRBV2 and TRBJ2-2; TRBD1 matches 8 bases. Trimming removed 7 bases from V and 0 bases from J; junction bases left unmatched: 7. The CDR3 runs to 16 residues. Germline V CDR1 and CDR2: SNHLY, FYNNEI.